The next 10 T cell receptor beta chains were all read from a single sample in a study of blood T cells in healthy people across ages. The use of a sample-barcoded 5' primer and a J-beta primer mix characterized a second PCR of about 6 to 11 cycles. TCRdb processed the 5' RACE reads anew with MiXCR; each CDR3 protein has one entry. This sample has hundreds of thousands of distinct CDR3 sequences; 24% occur once, and the top ten carry 8.7%. The same sample was also used in a study of T cells of mothers and their children.

Material for sequencing was blood. The receptor source for this set is a boy aged 5-17 years in good health.

This chain links TRBV28 with TRBJ2-3, with TRBD2 matching over 13 bases. The length of the CDR3 is 17 residues. Per germline, CDR1 MDHEN and CDR2 SYDVKM. Trimming cost V 1 base and J 6 bases; bases outside gene matches: 7. The CDR3 DNA sequence: TGTGCCAGCAGTTTATACGGGACTAGCGGGGAAGGGGATACGCAGTATTTT. Residues: CASSLYGTSGEGDTQYF.

For the CDR3, the DNA is TGTGCCAGCAGCCAACTAGCGGACGAGCAGTTCTTC. Translation gives CASSQLADEQFF. The V call is TRBV6-2 or TRBV6-3, the J call TRBJ2-1; 8 nucleotides match TRBD2. The CDR3 totals 12 residues. Germline V gene data show CDR1 as MNHEY and CDR2 as SVGEGT. The J segment lost 10 bases and the V segment lost 6 bases, leaving 5 bases of the junction unmatched.

Of note for this clonotype: This clone may be a read error of a much larger clone one base away. The chain links TRBV7-8 to TRBJ2-5; TRBD2 is a possible D gene (6 bases). The J call may be wrong; the DNA end is better matched by TRBJ2-7. The CDR3 contains 14 residues. CDR1 is SGHVS and CDR2 is FQNEAQ in the germline V gene. The CDR3, as DNA: TGTGCCAGCAGCTTAGGTCCGGGAGACTACGAGCAGTACTTC. The encoded protein is CASSLGPGDYEQYF.

The CDR3 region has the DNA TGTGCCAGCAGGTCCGGGACAGGGGCTGGAGGCTACACCTTC. Its protein product is CASRSGTGAGGYTF. The V gene is TRBV6-2 or TRBV6-3, the J gene TRBJ1-2, with TRBD1 matching over 10 bases. Germline CDR1 is MNHEY and CDR2 is SVGEGT. The V and J ends lost 6 bases and 8 bases, in that order; junction bases with no gene match: 9. The CDR3 runs 14 residues.

The chain couples TRBV5-1 to TRBJ2-3, with 8 bases lining up with TRBD1. This CDR3 is 16 amino acids long. Unmatched junction bases numbered 8, after V lost 1 base and J lost 4 bases. Germline CDR1 reads SGHRS; CDR2 reads YFSETQ. The CDR3 loop reads CASSLTGTGVADTQYF. CDR3 nucleotide sequence: TGCGCCAGCAGCTTGACCGGGACAGGTGTAGCAGATACGCAGTATTTT.

The V gene is TRBV11-2, the J gene TRBJ2-5; the D call may be TRBD1 or TRBD2 (5 bases each). Germline CDR1 is SGHAT and CDR2 is FQNNGV. V gave up 3 bases and J gave up 11 bases, with 28 bases separating them. This CDR3 contains 17 residues. CDR3 residues: CASSFTSGTTSSYGQYF. The CDR3 nucleotides read TGTGCCAGCAGCTTCACGTCCGGGACGACGAGCTCCTACGGGCAGTACTTC.

This chain joins TRBV29-1 and TRBJ1-1, with D possibly matching TRBD1 (6 bases). CDR1 and CDR2 from the germline V gene are SQVTM and ANQGSEA. V lost 3 bases and J 11 bases, leaving 19 bases between the germline ends. The CDR3 is made up of 13 amino acids. The CDR3 region has the DNA TGCAGCGTTGATGGGGAATGGGGGCGAAGCGCTTTCTTT. This sequence encodes CSVDGEWGRSAFF.

This clonotype turned up a few times. This rearrangement joins TRBV9 to TRBJ2-1; D uncertain. V was shortened by 3 bases and J by 0 bases, with 13 bases between the two germline ends. CDR3 length: 16 residues. Germline values: CDR1 SGDLS, CDR2 YYNGEE. The CDR3 is CASSADSYSSYNEQFF. The CDR3 bases are TGTGCCAGCAGCGCTGACTCGTATAGCTCCTACAATGAGCAGTTCTTC.

V usage is TRBV9 and J usage is TRBJ2-2, with 10 positions matching TRBD1. V lost 1 base to trimming and J lost 6 bases; unmatched junction nucleotides: 15. From germline, CDR1 is SGDLS and CDR2 YYNGEE. This CDR3 is 19 amino acids long. As DNA, the CDR3 is TGTGCCAGCAGCGTATTCCCGGGACAGGGGTTGAGTCTGCCCGGGGAGCTGTTTTTT. Protein: CASSVFPGQGLSLPGELFF.

The chain has TRBV7-9 and TRBJ2-1; 7 nucleotides match TRBD1. The germline gives CDR1 SEHNR, CDR2 FQNEAQ (reference sequence). J gave up 6 bases and V 3 bases, and 5 bases lay outside the gene matches. The CDR3 contains 14 residues. CDR3 amino acids: CASSLSSGGNEQFF. The CDR3 DNA follows: TGTGCCAGCAGCTTGAGTTCAGGGGGCAATGAGCAGTTCTTC.